The clone carrying this T cell receptor (beta chain) was found a few times. Antigen unknown. It was from around 18-30 mg of unsorted bulk tissue that RNA and DNA were co-extracted. Each sampled tumor had five separate regions taken from it. With V trimmed by 8 bases and J by 3 bases, 7 bases remained unmatched. The CDR3 is 14 amino acids. The germline gives CDR1 MGHDK, CDR2 SYGVNS. A primer in the constant region served to generate TCR beta cDNA from approximately 500 ng of total RNA. Libraries of TCR beta came from three nested multiplex PCR rounds with slightly modified ARM-PCR. The first two PCR rounds, roughly 10 cycles each, used TRBV1-TRBV30 forward primers and a C-beta reverse primer. TCRdb analysed the multiplex PCR reads with MiXCR anew, one entry per CDR3 protein. The sample includes over 95,000 distinct CDR3 sequences, around two thirds of them seen just once. The data originate from a study of tumor-infiltrating lymphocytes in primary liver carcinoma. Study information: Sequencing of the samples generated roughly 3.65 to 7.5 million productive TCRbeta reads, with similar yields across tissue types.

Points from the study as a whole: Detection in all five tumor regions applied to only about 7.5-24% of top clones.

The origin of this receptor is an older woman with primary liver carcinoma and hepatitis B virus infection. The material sequenced was liver tumor tissue from sampling region 5. The subset: tumor region T5, tumor centre. V and J are TRBV25-1 and TRBJ2-4; 7 bases align to TRBD2. The CDR3 DNA sequence: TGTGCCAGCTCACAGTGGGGGGGCAAAAACATTCAGTACTTC. Translated, it gives CASSQWGGKNIQYF.